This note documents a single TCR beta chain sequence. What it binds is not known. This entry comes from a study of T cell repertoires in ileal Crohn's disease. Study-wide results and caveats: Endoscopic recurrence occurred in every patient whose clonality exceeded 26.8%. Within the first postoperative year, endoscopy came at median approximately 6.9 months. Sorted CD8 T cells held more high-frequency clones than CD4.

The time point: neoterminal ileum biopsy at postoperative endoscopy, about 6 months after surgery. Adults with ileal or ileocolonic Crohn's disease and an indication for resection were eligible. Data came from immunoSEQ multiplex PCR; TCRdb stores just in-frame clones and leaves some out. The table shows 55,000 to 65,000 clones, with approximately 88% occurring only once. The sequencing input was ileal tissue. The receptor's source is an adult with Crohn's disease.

The CDR3 bases are TGTGCCAGCAGTGAGACGACAGGTTCGTTTAAGCCCCAGCATTTT. Its protein product is CASSETTGSFKPQHF. V is TRBV2 and J is TRBJ1-5, with a tentative D call TRBD1 (6 bases). The V and J ends lost 3 bases and 8 bases respectively, with 17 bases between them. From germline, CDR1 is SNHLY and CDR2 FYNNEI. The CDR3 is 15 residues long. Full variable domain (remainder filled in from reference TRBV2 and TRBJ1-5): EPEVTQTPSHQVTQMGQEVILRCVPISNHLYFYWYRQILGQKVEFLVSFYNNEISEKSEIFDDQFSVERPDGSNFTLKIRSTKLEDSAMYFCASSETTGSFKPQHFGDGTRLSIL.